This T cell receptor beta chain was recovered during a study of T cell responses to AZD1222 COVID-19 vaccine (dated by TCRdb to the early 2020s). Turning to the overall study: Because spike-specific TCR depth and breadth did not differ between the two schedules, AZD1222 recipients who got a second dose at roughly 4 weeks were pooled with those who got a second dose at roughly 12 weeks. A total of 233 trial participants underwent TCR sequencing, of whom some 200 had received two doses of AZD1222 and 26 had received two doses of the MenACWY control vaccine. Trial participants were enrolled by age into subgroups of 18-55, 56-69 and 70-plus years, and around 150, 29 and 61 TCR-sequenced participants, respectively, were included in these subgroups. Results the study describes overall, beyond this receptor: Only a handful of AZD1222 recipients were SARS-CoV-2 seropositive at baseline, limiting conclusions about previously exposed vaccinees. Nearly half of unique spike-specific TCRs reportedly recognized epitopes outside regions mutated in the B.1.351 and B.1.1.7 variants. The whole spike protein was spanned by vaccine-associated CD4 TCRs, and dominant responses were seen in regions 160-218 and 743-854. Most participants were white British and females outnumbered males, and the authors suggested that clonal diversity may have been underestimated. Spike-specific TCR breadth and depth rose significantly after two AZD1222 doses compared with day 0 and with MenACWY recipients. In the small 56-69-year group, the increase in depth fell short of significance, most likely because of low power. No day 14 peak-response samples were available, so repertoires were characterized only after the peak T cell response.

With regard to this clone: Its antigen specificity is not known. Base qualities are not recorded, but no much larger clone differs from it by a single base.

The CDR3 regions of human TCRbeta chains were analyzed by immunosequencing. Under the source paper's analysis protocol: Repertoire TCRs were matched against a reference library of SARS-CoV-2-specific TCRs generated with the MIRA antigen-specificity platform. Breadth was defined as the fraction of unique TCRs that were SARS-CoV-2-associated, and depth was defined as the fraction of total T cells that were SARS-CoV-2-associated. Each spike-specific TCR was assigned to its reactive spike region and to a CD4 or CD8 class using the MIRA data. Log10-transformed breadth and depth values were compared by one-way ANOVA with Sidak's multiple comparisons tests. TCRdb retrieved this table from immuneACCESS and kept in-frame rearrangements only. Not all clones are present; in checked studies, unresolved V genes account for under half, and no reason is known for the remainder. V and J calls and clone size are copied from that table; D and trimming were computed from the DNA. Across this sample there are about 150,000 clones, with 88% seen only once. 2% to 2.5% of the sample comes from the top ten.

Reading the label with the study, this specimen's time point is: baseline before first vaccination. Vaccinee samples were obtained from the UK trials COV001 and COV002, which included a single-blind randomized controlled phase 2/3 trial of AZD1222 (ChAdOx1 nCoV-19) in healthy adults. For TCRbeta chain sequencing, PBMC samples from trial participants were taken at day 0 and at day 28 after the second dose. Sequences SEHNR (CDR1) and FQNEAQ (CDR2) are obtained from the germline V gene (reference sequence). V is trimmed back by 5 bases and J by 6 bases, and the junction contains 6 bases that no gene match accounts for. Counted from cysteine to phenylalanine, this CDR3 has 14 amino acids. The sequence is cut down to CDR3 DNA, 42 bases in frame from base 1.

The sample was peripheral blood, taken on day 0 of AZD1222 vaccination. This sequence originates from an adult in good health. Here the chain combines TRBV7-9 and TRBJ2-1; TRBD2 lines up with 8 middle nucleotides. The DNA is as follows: TGTGCCAGCAGCCGACTAGCGTTCCCCAATGAGCAGTTCTTC. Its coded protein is CASSRLAFPNEQFF.